This T cell receptor beta chain was sequenced in a study of PD-1 blockade in classical Hodgkin lymphoma. Study-level background: Patients got intravenous nivolumab 3 mg/kg every 2 weeks.

The protocol was immunoSEQ multiplex PCR, while the TCRdb copy is restricted to in-frame clones and leaves out a portion. The data contain about 28,000 clones, over 80% of them seen just once; the ten biggest clones take up roughly 22%. Each patient relapsed following autologous stem cell transplantation, and prior brentuximab vedotin exposure differed. Germline values: CDR1 MNHEY, CDR2 SVGAGI. With 6 bases removed from V and 13 bases from J, the gap between germline ends came to 17 bases. The CDR3 contains 12 residues. Whole-study results and caveats: Healthy donors were reported to have higher baseline TCR diversity than newly diagnosed patients. Exclusion removed patients who began nivolumab under 1 year after ASCT. Complete responders entered with baseline diversity on par with newly diagnosed patients, the results showed.

This clone was seen more than once but under ten times. The antigen is not known. The genes are TRBV6-5 and TRBJ2-3, with D perhaps matching TRBD2 (5 bases). The specimen was peripheral blood mononuclear cells (PBMCs), collected before the second cycle of nivolumab. This receptor was taken from a human donor with classical Hodgkin lymphoma. The CDR3 region is CASSRSRIGEYF. The CDR3 bases are TGTGCCAGCAGCCGGAGCCGGATCGGGGAGTATTTT.